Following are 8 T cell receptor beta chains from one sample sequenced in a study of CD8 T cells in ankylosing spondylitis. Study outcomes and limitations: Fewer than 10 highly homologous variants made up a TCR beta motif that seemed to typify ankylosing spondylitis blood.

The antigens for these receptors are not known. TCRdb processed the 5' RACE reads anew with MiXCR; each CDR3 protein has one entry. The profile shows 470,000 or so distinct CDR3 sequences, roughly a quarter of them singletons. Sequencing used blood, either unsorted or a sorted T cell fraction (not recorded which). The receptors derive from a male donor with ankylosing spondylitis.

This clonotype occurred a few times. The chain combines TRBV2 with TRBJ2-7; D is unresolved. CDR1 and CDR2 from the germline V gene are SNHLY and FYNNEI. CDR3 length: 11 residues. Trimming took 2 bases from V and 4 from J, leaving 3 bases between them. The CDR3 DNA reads TGTGCCAGCAGTGAATTGTACGAGCAGTACTTC. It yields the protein CASSELYEQYF.

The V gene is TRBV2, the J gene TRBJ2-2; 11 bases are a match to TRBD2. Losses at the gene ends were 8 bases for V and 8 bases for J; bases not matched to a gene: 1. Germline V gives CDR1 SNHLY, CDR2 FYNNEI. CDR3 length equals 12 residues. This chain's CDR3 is CASRLAGGELFF. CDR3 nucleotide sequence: TGTGCCAGCCGACTAGCGGGAGGGGAGCTGTTTTTT.

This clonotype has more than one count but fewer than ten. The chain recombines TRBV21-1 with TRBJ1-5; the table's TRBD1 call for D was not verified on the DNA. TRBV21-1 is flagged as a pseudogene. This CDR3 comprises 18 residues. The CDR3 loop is CASSKATPKDRVGQPQHF. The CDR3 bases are TGTGCCAGCAGCAAAGCTACCCCAAAGGACAGGGTGGGACAGCCCCAGCATTTT.

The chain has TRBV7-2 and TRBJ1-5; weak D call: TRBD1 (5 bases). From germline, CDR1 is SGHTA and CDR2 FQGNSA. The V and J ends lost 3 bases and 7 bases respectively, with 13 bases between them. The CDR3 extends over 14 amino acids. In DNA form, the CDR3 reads TGTGCCAGCAGCTTCGATTACAGGTCCCAGCCCCAGCATTTT. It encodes CASSFDYRSQPQHF.

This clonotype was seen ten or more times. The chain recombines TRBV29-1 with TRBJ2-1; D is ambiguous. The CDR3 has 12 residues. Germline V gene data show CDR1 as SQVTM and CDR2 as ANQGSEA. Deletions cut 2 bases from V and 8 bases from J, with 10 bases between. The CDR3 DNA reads TGCAGCGTTGAACTCGGACGATATGAGCAGTTCTTC. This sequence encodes CSVELGRYEQFF.

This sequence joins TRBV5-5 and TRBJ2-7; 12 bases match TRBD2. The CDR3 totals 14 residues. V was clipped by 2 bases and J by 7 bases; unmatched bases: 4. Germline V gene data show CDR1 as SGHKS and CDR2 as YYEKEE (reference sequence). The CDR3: CASSFPSGRGEQYF. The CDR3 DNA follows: TGTGCCAGCAGCTTCCCTAGCGGGAGGGGTGAGCAGTACTTC. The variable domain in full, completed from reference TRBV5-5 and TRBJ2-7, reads DAGVTQSPTHLIKTRGQQVTLRCSPISGHKSVSWYQQVLGQGPQFIFQYYEKEERGRGNFPDRFSARQFPNYSSELNVNALLLGDSALYLCASSFPSGRGEQYFGPGTRLTVT.

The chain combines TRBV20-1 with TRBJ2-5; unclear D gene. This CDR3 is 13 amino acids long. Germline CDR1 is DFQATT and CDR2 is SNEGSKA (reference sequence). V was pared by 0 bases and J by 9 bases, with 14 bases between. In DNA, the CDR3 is TGCAGTGCTAGAGATAGTAGCCGGTACTCCCAGTACTTC. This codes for CSARDSSRYSQYF.

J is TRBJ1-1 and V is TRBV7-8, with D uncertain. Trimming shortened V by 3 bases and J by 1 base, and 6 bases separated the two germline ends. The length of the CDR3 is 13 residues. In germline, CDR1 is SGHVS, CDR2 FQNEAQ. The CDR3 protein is CASSFRQNTEAFF. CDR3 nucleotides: TGTGCCAGCAGCTTTAGGCAGAACACTGAAGCTTTCTTT.